This passage covers 2 T cell receptor beta chains from one sample sequenced in a study of CD8 T cells in ankylosing spondylitis. Findings of the study overall: What appeared characteristic of ankylosing spondylitis blood was a TCR beta motif of eight highly homologous variants.

One entry per CDR3 protein, called by TCRdb with MiXCR from the 5' RACE reads. There are about 90,000 distinct CDR3 sequences in the sample; more than 8.5% occur only once, and about a third lies in the top ten. Their recognized antigens are unknown. Sequencing input: blood, either unsorted or a sorted T cell fraction (not recorded which). The receptors shown here come from a male donor with ankylosing spondylitis.

The chain couples TRBV4-2 to TRBJ1-6; the D is unclear. V was clipped by 0 bases and J by 9 bases, with 15 bases between them. The germline CDR1 and CDR2 sequences are LGHNA and YNFKEQ. The CDR3 sequence is 16 residues long. The DNA of the CDR3 is TGTGCCAGCAGCCAAGATTACAGCCTTAGTGGTTCACCCCTCCACTTT. Residues: CASSQDYSLSGSPLHF.

This clonotype was seen more than once but under ten times. V usage is TRBV7-6 and J usage is TRBJ2-1; the match to TRBD2 covers 7 bases. The germline V gene has CDR1 SGHVS and CDR2 FNYEAQ. The CDR3 runs 14 residues. The V segment lost 3 bases and the J segment 9 bases; nucleotides outside the gene matches: 8. The CDR3 spells CASSFAGEWGEQFF. The DNA of the CDR3 is TGTGCCAGCAGCTTTGCGGGAGAATGGGGTGAGCAGTTCTTC.